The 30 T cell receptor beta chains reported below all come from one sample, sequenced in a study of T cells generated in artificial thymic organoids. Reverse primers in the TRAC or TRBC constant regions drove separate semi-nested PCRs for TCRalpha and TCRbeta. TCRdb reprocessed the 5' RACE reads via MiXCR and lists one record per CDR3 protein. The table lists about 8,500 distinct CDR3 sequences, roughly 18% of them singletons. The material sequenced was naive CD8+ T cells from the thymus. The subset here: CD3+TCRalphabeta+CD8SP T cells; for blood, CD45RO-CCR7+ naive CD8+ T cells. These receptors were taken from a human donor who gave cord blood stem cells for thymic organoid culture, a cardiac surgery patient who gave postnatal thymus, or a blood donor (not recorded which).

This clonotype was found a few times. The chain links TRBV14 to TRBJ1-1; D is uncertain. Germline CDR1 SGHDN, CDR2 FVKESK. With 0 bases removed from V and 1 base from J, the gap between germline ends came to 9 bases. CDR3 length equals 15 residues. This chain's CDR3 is CASSQDFGENTEAFF. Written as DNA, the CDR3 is TGTGCCAGCAGCCAAGATTTCGGCGAGAACACTGAAGCTTTCTTT.

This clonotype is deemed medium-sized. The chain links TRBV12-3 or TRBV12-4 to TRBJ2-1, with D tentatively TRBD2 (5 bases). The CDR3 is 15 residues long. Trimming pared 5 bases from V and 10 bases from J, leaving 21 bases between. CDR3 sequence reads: CASSPPRGEGEEQFF. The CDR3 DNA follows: TGTGCCAGCAGTCCCCCTAGAGGAGAGGGCGAAGAGCAGTTCTTC.

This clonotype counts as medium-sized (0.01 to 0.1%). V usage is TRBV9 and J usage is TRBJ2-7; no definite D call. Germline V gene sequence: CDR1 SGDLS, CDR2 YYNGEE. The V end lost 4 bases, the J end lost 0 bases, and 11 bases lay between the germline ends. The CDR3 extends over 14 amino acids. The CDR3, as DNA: TGTGCCAGCAGCTCCCGCAGGAGCTCCTACGAGCAGTACTTC. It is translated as CASSSRRSSYEQYF.

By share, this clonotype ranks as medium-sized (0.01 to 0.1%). CDR3 loop: CASSADRYNEQFF. Written as DNA, the CDR3 is TGTGCCAGCAGCGCCGACAGATACAATGAGCAGTTCTTC. This chain connects TRBV9 to TRBJ2-1; D is perhaps TRBD1 (5 bases). The CDR3 totals 13 residues. The germline CDR1 and CDR2 sequences are SGDLS and YYNGEE. V was pared by 3 bases and J by 4 bases, with 8 bases between.

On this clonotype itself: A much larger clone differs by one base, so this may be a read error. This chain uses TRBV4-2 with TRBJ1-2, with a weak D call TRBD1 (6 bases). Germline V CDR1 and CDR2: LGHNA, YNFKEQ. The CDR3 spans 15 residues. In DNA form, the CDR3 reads TGTGCCAGCAGCCAAGACTTACAGGGAGGAGATGGCGACACCTTC. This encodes CASSQDLQGGDGDTF.

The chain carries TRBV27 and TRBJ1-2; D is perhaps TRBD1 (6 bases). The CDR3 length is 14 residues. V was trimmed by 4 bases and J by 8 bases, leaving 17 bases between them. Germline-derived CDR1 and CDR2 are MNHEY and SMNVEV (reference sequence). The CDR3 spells CASSSQQGPWGYTF. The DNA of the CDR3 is TGTGCCAGCAGTTCCCAACAGGGACCCTGGGGCTACACCTTC.

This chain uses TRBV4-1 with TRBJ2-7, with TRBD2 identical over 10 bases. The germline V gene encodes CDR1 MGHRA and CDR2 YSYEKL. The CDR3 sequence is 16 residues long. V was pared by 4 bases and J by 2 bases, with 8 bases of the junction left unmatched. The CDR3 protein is CASSLARTSGAYEQYF. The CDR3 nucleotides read TGCGCCAGCAGCCTCGCACGGACTAGCGGAGCCTACGAGCAGTACTTC.

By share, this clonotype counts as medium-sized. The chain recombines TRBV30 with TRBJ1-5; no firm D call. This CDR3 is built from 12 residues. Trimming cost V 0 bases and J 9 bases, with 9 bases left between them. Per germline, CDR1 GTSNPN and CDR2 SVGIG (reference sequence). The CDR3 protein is CAWSVVGGPQHF. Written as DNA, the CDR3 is TGTGCCTGGAGTGTAGTGGGAGGGCCCCAGCATTTT.

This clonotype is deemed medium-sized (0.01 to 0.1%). CDR3 in amino acids: CATSDYRTGYNEQFF. The CDR3 region has the DNA TGTGCCACCAGTGATTACCGGACAGGATACAATGAGCAGTTCTTC. This rearrangement joins TRBV24-1 to TRBJ2-1; TRBD1 matches at 7 bases. The germline V gene encodes CDR1 KGHDR and CDR2 SFDVKD. This CDR3 spans 15 amino acids. Unmatched junction bases numbered 4, after V lost 2 bases and J lost 4 bases.

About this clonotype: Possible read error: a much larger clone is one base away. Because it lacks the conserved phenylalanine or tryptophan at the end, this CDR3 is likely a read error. This chain's CDR3 is CASSLSSYNEQFY. The CDR3 DNA is TGTGCCAGCAGTCTGTCCTCCTACAATGAGCAGTTCTAC. The chain links TRBV6-2 or TRBV6-3 to TRBJ2-7, with D uncertain. Gene TRBJ2-1 matches the end of the DNA better, so the J call may be wrong. Germline V gene lookup returns CDR1 MNHEY and CDR2 SVGEGT. This CDR3 contains 13 residues.

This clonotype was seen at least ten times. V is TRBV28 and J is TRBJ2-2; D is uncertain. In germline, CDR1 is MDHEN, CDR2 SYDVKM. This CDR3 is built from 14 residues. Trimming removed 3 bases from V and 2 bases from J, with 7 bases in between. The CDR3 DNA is TGTGCCAGCAGTTTCCTACGTAACACCGGGGAGCTGTTTTTT. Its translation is CASSFLRNTGELFF.

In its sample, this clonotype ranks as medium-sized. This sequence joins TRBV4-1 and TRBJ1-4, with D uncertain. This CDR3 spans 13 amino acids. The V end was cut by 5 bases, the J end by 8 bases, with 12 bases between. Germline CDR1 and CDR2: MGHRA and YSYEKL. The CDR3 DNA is TGCGCCAGCAGCGTGACGTCGGGGGAAAAACTGTTTTTT. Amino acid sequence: CASSVTSGEKLFF.

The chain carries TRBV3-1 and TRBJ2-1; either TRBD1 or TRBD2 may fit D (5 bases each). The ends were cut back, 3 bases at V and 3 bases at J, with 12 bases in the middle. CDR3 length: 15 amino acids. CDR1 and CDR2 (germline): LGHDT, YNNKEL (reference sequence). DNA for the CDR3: TGTGCCAGCAGCCATATCGGGACGGACTACAATGAGCAGTTCTTC. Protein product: CASSHIGTDYNEQFF.

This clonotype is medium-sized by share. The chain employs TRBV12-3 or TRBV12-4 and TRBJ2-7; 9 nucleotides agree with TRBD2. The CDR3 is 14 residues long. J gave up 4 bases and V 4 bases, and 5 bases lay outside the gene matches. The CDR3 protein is CASSSGTSWYEQYF. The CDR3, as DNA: TGTGCCAGCAGTTCAGGGACTAGCTGGTACGAGCAGTACTTC.

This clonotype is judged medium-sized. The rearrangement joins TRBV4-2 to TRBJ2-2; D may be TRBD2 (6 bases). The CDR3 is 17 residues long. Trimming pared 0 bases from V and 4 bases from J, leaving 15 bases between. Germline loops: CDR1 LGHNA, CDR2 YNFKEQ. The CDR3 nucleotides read TGTGCCAGCAGCCAAGACGATAGCGGTGGGGTCACCGGGGAGCTGTTTTTT. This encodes CASSQDDSGGVTGELFF.

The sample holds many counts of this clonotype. The CDR3 protein is CASSPRARIQATDTQYF. CDR3 DNA: TGTGCCAGCAGTCCCCGGGCGAGGATCCAGGCCACAGATACGCAGTATTTT. The chain combines TRBV6-6 with TRBJ2-3; D not certain. Germline V gives CDR1 MNHNY, CDR2 SVGAGI (reference sequence). Trimming took 5 bases from V and 2 from J, leaving 20 bases between them. The CDR3 is 17 residues long.

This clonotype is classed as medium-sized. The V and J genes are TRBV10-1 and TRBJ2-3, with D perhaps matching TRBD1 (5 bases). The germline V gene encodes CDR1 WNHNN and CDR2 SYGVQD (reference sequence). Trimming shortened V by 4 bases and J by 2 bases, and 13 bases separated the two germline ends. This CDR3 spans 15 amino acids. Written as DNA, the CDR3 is TGCGCCAGCAGTGTTACCAGGACAAACACAGATACGCAGTATTTT. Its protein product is CASSVTRTNTDTQYF.

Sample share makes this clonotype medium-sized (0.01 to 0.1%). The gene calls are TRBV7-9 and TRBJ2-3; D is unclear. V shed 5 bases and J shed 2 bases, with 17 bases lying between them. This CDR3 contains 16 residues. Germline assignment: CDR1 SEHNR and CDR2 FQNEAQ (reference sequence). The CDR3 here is CASSTTTDPYTDTQYF. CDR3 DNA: TGTGCCAGCAGCACCACCACAGACCCCTACACAGATACGCAGTATTTT.

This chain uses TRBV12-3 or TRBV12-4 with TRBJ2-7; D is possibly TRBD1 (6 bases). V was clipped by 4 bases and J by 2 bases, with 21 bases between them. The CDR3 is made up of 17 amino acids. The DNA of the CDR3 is TGTGCCAGCAGTTCCGTAGTGGGACATTGGGGCGCCTACGAGCAGTACTTC. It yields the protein CASSSVVGHWGAYEQYF.

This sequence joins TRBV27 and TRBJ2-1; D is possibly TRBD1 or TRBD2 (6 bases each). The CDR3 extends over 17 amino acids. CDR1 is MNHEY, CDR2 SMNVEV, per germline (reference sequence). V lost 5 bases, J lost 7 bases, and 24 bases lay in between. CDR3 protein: CASSINSGLGHNNEQFF. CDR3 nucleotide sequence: TGTGCCAGCAGTATAAATTCGGGACTGGGACATAATAATGAGCAGTTCTTC.

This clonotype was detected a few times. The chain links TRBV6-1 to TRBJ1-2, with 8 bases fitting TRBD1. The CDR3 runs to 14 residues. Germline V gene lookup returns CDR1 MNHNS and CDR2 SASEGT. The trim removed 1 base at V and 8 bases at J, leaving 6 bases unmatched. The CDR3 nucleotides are TGTGCCAGCAGTGAAGGAGACGACAGGGGCGGCTACACCTTC. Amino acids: CASSEGDDRGGYTF.

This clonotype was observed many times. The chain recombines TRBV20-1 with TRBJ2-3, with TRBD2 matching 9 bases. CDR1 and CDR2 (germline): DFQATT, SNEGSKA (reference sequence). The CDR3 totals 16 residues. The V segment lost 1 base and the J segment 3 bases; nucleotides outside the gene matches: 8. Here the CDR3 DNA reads TGCAGTGCTAGAGGAATTAGCGGGAGCGGGACAGATACGCAGTATTTT. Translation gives CSARGISGSGTDTQYF.

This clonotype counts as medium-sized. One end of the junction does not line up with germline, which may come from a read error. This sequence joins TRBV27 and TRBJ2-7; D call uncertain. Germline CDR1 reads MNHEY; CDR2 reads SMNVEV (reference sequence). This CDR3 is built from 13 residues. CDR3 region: CASSREATYKQYF. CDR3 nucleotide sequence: TGTGCCAGCAGTCGAGAAGCAACCTACAAGCAGTACTTC.

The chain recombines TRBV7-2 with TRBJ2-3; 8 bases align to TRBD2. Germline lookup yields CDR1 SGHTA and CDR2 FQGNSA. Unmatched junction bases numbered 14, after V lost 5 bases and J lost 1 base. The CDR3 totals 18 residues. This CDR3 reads CASSHLTSGQGRTDTQYF. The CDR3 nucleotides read TGTGCCAGCAGCCATCTCACTAGCGGCCAAGGCCGCACAGATACGCAGTATTTT.

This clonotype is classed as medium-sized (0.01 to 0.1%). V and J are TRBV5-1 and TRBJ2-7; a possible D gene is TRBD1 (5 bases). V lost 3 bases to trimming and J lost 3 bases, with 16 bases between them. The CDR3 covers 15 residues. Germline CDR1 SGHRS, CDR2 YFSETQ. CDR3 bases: TGCGCCAGCAGCTCGGTAACTACAGGAGACTACGAGCAGTACTTC. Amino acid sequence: CASSSVTTGDYEQYF.

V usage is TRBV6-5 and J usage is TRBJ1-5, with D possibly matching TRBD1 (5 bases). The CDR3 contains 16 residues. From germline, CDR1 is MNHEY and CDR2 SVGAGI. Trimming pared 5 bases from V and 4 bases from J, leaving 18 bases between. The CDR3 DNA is TGTGCCAGCAGTCCCCGTTTCGGACAACTTAATCAGCCCCAGCATTTT. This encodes CASSPRFGQLNQPQHF.

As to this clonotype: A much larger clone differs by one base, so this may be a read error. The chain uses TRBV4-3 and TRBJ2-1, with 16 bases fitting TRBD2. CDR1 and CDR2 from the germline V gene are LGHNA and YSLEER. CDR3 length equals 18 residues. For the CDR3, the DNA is TGCGCCAGCAGCCAAGATAGGGGACTAGCGGGAGGGGGCAATGAGAAGTTCTTC. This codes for CASSQDRGLAGGGNEKFF.

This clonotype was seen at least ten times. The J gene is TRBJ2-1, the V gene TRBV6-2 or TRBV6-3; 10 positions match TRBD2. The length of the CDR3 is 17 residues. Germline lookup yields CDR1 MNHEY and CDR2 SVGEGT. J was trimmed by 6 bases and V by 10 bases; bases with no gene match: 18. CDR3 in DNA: TGTGCCACCCTCAAGTTCCTAGCGGGAGTAGGGGGCAATGAGCAGTTCTTC. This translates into CATLKFLAGVGGNEQFF.

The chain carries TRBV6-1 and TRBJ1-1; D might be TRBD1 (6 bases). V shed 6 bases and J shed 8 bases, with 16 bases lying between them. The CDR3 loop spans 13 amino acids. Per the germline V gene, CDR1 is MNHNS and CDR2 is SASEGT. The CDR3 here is CASRDSFKQEAFF. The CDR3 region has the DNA TGTGCCAGCAGGGACAGCTTTAAGCAGGAAGCTTTCTTT.

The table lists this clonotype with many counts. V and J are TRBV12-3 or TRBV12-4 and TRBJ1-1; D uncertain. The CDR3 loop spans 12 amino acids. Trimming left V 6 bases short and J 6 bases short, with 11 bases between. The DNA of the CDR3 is TGTGCCAGCAGCTATGACGGGCCTGAAGCTTTCTTT. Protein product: CASSYDGPEAFF.